Many counts were recorded for the clone carrying this T cell receptor (beta chain). The sample is drawn from a study of low-dose radiotherapy and immunotherapy resistance in tumors. Looking at the study overall: Each patient was administered nivolumab intravenously at 240 mg, which was a flat dose, every two weeks, along with intravenous ipilimumab at 1 mg/kg every six weeks. Treatment included intravenous cyclophosphamide dosed at 200 mg/m2 every two weeks, one day before radiation and immunotherapy.

The CDR3 loop spans 13 amino acids. Germline loops: CDR1 SGHTA, CDR2 FQGNSA. V was clipped by 1 base and J by 7 bases, with 10 bases between them. TRAV- and TRBV-specific primers primed first-strand cDNA, covering alpha and beta chains. An approximately 19-cycle PCR with a constant-region primer and V-primer adapter amplified TCRs. Each CDR3 protein gets one entry after TCRdb re-called the reads with MiXCR. The top ten hold around 0.93% of the sample, which has nearly 95,000 distinct CDR3 sequences, more than 8.5% seen once. Regarding time point: before trial treatment. Nivolumab, ipilimumab, aspirin, low-dose cyclophosphamide and low-dose radiotherapy were all administered to the donors. Patients who could take part had advanced solid tumors with no tumor-infiltrating lymphocytes.

Sequencing used PBMCs, obtained before treatment. The origin of this receptor is a male donor with prostate cancer. The chain recombines TRBV7-2 with TRBJ2-5; D unresolved. CDR3 in amino acids: CASSLGGQVTQYF. CDR3 DNA: TGTGCCAGCAGCTTAGGGGGTCAGGTGACCCAGTACTTC.